This T cell receptor beta chain stems from a study of blood T cell repertoires in COVID-19 (dated by TCRdb to the early 2020s). For the wider study: Collaborator samples came from the United States, Italy and Spain and covered acute and convalescent phases of COVID-19. Samples were obtained from the ongoing ImmuneRACE study (first 160 participants) and from over a thousand subjects provided by 6 global collaborators. The material from the prospective study consisted of cDNA or gDNA derived from T cells, B-cell-depleted T cells, or PBMCs. A freely available public database, intended as a resource for researchers studying the immune response to SARS-CoV-2, is where the repertoires were released. Subjects who had been exposed to COVID-19, were actively infected with it, or had recovered from it provided the deeply sampled blood TCRbeta repertoires that made up the dataset. Where available, HLA class I and class II types were taken from metadata supplied by the sample provider and were not determined by assay-based typing. Sample metadata almost always included a de-identified subject ID, COVID-19 status, age in years and sex. Overall study results and their limits: Clinical and demographic metadata were provided uncurated, with the amount varying by source and participant.

Participants in the prospective study were enrolled through a virtual design, were aged about 18 to 100 years, and lived in 24 United States geographic areas. Cohort assignment in the prospective study relied on participant-reported clinical history from a screening survey and a study questionnaire. Each participant in the prospective study had whole blood, serum and a nasopharyngeal or oropharyngeal swab collected by mobile phlebotomists. Over a 2-month period, participants in the prospective study had the option of providing additional blood draws and questionnaires. Before DNA extraction, blood samples from the prospective study were shipped at room temperature or frozen. TCRbeta CDR3 regions were amplified from genomic DNA using the immunoSEQ Assay, a bias-controlled multiplex PCR. The study's processing was this. Nucleated cell counts per sample were estimated from amplification of reference gene primers within the assay. To quantify the absolute abundance of each unique TCRbeta CDR3 rearrangement, sequence reads were collapsed and filtered. For each sample, productive Simpson clonality was calculated by taking the square root of Simpson's diversity index across productive rearrangements. What TCRdb holds here is the immuneACCESS table cut down to in-frame rearrangements. Part of the clones is not present; checked against another copy, under half of the missing clones reflect an unresolved V gene, and the others are unexplained. V and J calls and clone size come straight from that table; D and trimming were deduced from the DNA. The sample profile shows around 340,000 clones; just over 85% of them were found once. Around 4.4% of the sample goes to the ten largest clones.

Reading the germline V gene gives CDR1 SGHRS and CDR2 YFSETQ. The CDR3 measures 15 amino acids from cysteine to phenylalanine. Only CDR3 DNA remains: 45 bases, in frame from the first base. Compared with germline, V lacks 2 bases and J lacks 5 bases; bases without a gene match: 5. About this clone itself: The antigen it recognizes is unknown. Base-call qualities are not available, and no considerably larger clone is one nucleotide away.

The TCR originated in a woman between 40 and 50 years old with acute COVID-19. The material sequenced was PBMCs or T cells enriched from blood (not recorded which). Recombination joined TRBV5-1 with TRBJ2-1; 9 of the junction bases match TRBD2. The CDR3: CASSFSGRRDNEQFF. The sequenced DNA is TGCGCCAGCAGCTTCAGCGGGAGGAGGGACAATGAGCAGTTCTTC.